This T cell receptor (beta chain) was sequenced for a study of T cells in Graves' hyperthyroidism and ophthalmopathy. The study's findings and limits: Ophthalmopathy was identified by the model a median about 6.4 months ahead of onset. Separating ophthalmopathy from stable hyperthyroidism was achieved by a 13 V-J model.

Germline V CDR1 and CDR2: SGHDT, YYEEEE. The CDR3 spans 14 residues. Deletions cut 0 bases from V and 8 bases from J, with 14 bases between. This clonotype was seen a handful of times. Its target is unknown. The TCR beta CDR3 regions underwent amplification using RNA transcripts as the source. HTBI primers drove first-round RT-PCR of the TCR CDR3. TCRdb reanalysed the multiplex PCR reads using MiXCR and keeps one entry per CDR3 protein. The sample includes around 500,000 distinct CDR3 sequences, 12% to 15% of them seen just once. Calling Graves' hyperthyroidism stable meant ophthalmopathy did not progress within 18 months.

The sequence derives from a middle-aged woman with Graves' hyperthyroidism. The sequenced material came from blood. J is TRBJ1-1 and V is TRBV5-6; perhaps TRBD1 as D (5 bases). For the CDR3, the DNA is TGTGCCAGCAGCTTGGCCGGGACCACCACCGAAGCTTTCTTT. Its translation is CASSLAGTTTEAFF. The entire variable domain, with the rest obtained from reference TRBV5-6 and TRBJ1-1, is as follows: DAGVTQSPTHLIKTRGQQVTLRCSPKSGHDTVSWYQQALGQGPQFIFQYYEEEERQRGNFPDRFSGHQFPNYSSELNVNALLLGDSALYLCASSLAGTTTEAFFGQGTRLTVV.